This TCR beta chain was observed in a study of T cell changes during pregnancy in multiple sclerosis (dated by TCRdb to between 2019 and 2020). For context, the study as a whole: In women with multiple sclerosis, the researchers looked at how the T cell repertoire shifted as pregnancy progressed.

Receptor libraries were prepared by the immunoSEQ multiplex PCR assay. This is the immuneACCESS table as TCRdb keeps it, with only in-frame sequences that have V and J called. A part of the clones is gone; compared with another copy, unresolved V genes explain less than half, and the rest is unexplained. The sample table records tens of thousands of clones; around 90% of these occur just once. The leading ten clones occupy approximately 1.8% of the sample. In the case of this clone: Its antigen has not been determined. Per-base quality was not reported, and no clone a single base away is much larger than it.

Per the germline V gene, LGHNA is the CDR1 and YSLEER is the CDR2. The CDR3 spans 13 residues, from the cysteine through the phenylalanine. CDR3 DNA is the only sequence kept; it has 39 bases, read in frame from the first base. V lost 2 bases and J lost 1 base; the stretch between them is 3 bases long. The clonotype comes from a female donor with multiple sclerosis, enrolled in a pregnancy study. Recombination joined TRBV4-3 with TRBJ1-5; no D gene call is confident. The specimen comprised peripheral blood, sampled in the first trimester of pregnancy. At the DNA level, the sequence is TGCGCCAGCAGCCAATCGAGCAATCAGCCCCAGCATTTT. It specifies CASSQSSNQPQHF.